These 31 T cell receptor beta chains originate from one sample sequenced in a study of shared clonotypes between healthy human individuals. Sequencing was performed with immunoSEQ multiplex PCR; in TCRdb, only in-frame clones are kept and a portion is missing. The table lists 2 million to 2.5 million clones, over 90% of them singletons, with 0.39% in the top ten. Sample: naive CD4+ T cells from PBMCs. Subset in this sample: CD45RA+ positively selected. All receptors come from a man aged 18 to 35 in good health. Some clones in this sample may be carry-over from other donors' samples.

The V gene is TRBV29-1, the J gene TRBJ1-1, with a weak D call TRBD1 (5 bases). The V end was cut by 4 bases, the J end by 0 bases, with 12 bases between. The CDR3 spans 14 residues. CDR1 and CDR2 from the germline V gene are SQVTM and ANQGSEA. The CDR3, as DNA: TGCAGCGTTGTCCGAGGGGCCCTGAACACTGAAGCTTTCTTT. It encodes CSVVRGALNTEAFF.

The chain is built from TRBV30 and TRBJ2-1; 13 bases map to TRBD2. From germline, CDR1 is GTSNPN and CDR2 SVGIG (reference sequence). V trimming: 0 bases; J trimming: 6 bases; junction bases outside the gene matches: 2. CDR3 length equals 15 residues. The CDR3 region is CAWSVRLAGGNEQFF. The DNA for the CDR3 is TGTGCCTGGAGTGTAAGACTAGCGGGAGGCAATGAGCAGTTCTTC.

The chain recombines TRBV28 with TRBJ2-7; 7 bases are a match to TRBD1. The CDR3 is 15 amino acids. Germline CDR1 is MDHEN and CDR2 is SYDVKM. The junction had 7 bases not matched to a gene; V was cut back by 5 bases and J by 0 bases. CDR3 residues: CASSPPQGDSYEQYF. The CDR3 region has the DNA TGTGCCAGCAGTCCTCCCCAGGGGGACTCCTACGAGCAGTACTTC.

This chain uses TRBV20-1 with TRBJ2-5; 7 bases align to TRBD2. Germline V gene sequence: CDR1 DFQATT, CDR2 SNEGSKA (reference sequence). The length of the CDR3 is 11 residues. The J segment lost 7 bases and the V segment lost 5 bases, leaving 4 bases of the junction unmatched. CDR3 region: CSARGVGTQYF. As DNA, the CDR3 is TGCAGTGCTCGGGGGGTCGGGACCCAGTACTTC.

This chain uses TRBV29-1 with TRBJ2-2; 12 bases line up with TRBD2. The CDR3 has 17 residues. Germline assignment: CDR1 SQVTM and CDR2 ANQGSEA. J gave up 3 bases and V 4 bases, and 9 bases lay outside the gene matches. The CDR3 nucleotides are TGCAGCGTTGTCCTAGCGGGAGGGCCTTTTTACACCGGGGAGCTGTTTTTT. Translating it yields CSVVLAGGPFYTGELFF.

This clone was observed a single time. One end of the junction is discordant with germline, which a read error may explain. The rearrangement joins TRBV11-3 to TRBJ2-7; D call uncertain. CDR1 SGHNT and CDR2 YENEEA come from the germline V gene. The CDR3 spans 12 residues. CDR3 in DNA: TGTGCCAGCCCGCTGGCCGGGTGCTCTGGGTGTTTC. Translating it yields CASPLAGCSGCF.

V and J are TRBV11-2 and TRBJ2-7, with D tentatively TRBD1 or TRBD2 (6 bases each). Germline CDR1 SGHAT, CDR2 FQNNGV. CDR3 length: 16 amino acids. Trimming shortened V by 5 bases and J by 5 bases, and 22 bases separated the two germline ends. CDR3 region: CASSPSEGGVTHEQYF. The CDR3 DNA sequence: TGTGCCAGCAGCCCCTCGGAGGGGGGAGTAACCCACGAGCAGTACTTC. Complete variable domain (other parts from reference TRBV11-2 and TRBJ2-7): EAGVAQSPRYKIIEKRQSVAFWCNPISGHATLYWYQQILGQGPKLLIQFQNNGVVDDSQLPKDRFSAERLKGVDSTLKIQPAKLEDSAVYLCASSPSEGGVTHEQYFGPGTRLTVT.

Turning to this clone: Within the sample, other DNA sequences also encode this same CDR3. V gene TRBV6-5 combines with J gene TRBJ2-7; no definite D call. Germline V gene data show CDR1 as MNHEY and CDR2 as SVGAGI. This CDR3 has 11 residues. Deletions cut 4 bases from V and 3 bases from J, with 4 bases between. CDR3 nucleotide sequence: TGTGCCAGCAGTTCCAACTACGAGCAGTACTTC. Translated, it gives CASSSNYEQYF.

The chain carries TRBV28 and TRBJ2-2, with 7 bases aligning to TRBD1. The CDR3 sequence is 15 residues long. Germline V CDR1 and CDR2: MDHEN, SYDVKM. Trimming at V came to 8 bases and at J to 3 bases, leaving 9 bases not matched to a gene. The DNA for the CDR3 is TGTGCCAGCTCTCCGACAGGGATATACACCGGGGAGCTGTTTTTT. Its translation: CASSPTGIYTGELFF.

The J gene is TRBJ1-2, the V gene TRBV28; D is possibly TRBD1 (5 bases). V was shortened by 5 bases and J by 6 bases, with 13 bases between the two germline ends. The CDR3 length is 13 residues. Germline CDR1 and CDR2: MDHEN and SYDVKM. The CDR3 DNA sequence: TGTGCCAGCAGTCAGAGGGACGGGAATGGCTACACCTTC. It codes for CASSQRDGNGYTF.

The chain is built from TRBV19 and TRBJ1-5; D remains unclear. Trimming took off 5 bases at V and 4 bases at J, with 15 bases between the two ends. The germline V gene encodes CDR1 LNHDA and CDR2 SQIVND (reference sequence). The CDR3 extends over 15 amino acids. DNA for the CDR3: TGTGCCAGTAGTGACCGGTGGAGCACGAATCAGCCCCAGCATTTT. This translates into CASSDRWSTNQPQHF.

V and J are TRBV7-8 and TRBJ2-7; D unclear. The V gene lost 3 bases and the J gene lost 0 bases, with 12 bases spanning the gap. The CDR3 contains 15 residues. The germline V gene encodes CDR1 SGHVS and CDR2 FQNEAQ. The DNA for the CDR3 is TGTGCCAGCAGCTTTAATAGGTCTCCCTCCTACGAGCAGTACTTC. Its translation is CASSFNRSPSYEQYF.

CDR3 bases: TGTGCCAGCAGCCGGGCGCCAGGAAACACTGAAGCTTTCTTT. Translating gives CASSRAPGNTEAFF. The genes are TRBV7-9 and TRBJ1-1, with D hard to call. The CDR3 runs 14 residues. The germline gives CDR1 SEHNR, CDR2 FQNEAQ (reference sequence). With 5 bases removed from V and 2 bases from J, the gap between germline ends came to 12 bases.

Regarding this clone: This same CDR3 is encoded by further DNA sequences in the sample. This rearrangement joins TRBV20-1 to TRBJ1-2; a weak D match, TRBD1 (6 bases). The germline gives CDR1 DFQATT, CDR2 SNEGSKA (reference sequence). The V end lost 5 bases, the J end lost 5 bases, and 9 bases lay between the germline ends. CDR3 length: 11 amino acids. The CDR3 is CSAGGGYGYTF. For the CDR3, the DNA is TGCAGTGCTGGAGGGGGTTATGGCTACACCTTC.

The genes are TRBV28 and TRBJ2-7, with D tentatively TRBD1 or TRBD2 (5 bases each). This CDR3 has 15 residues. V was pared by 6 bases and J by 0 bases, with 15 bases between. The germline V gene has CDR1 MDHEN and CDR2 SYDVKM. The CDR3 spells CASSPGTDFSYEQYF. The DNA for the CDR3 is TGTGCCAGCAGCCCGGGGACGGATTTCTCCTACGAGCAGTACTTC.

This clone was observed once. V is TRBV29-1 and J is TRBJ2-3, with D possibly being TRBD1 (6 bases). Germline loops: CDR1 SQVTM, CDR2 ANQGSEA. The V end was cut by 4 bases, the J end by 2 bases, with 10 bases between. The CDR3 totals 13 residues. CDR3 DNA: TGCAGCGTTGGGGGACATTACACAGATACGCAGTATTTT. This sequence encodes CSVGGHYTDTQYF.

The chain links TRBV29-1 to TRBJ1-3; D is perhaps TRBD1 (5 bases). The V gene lost 4 bases and the J gene lost 2 bases, with 15 bases spanning the gap. The CDR3 is made up of 15 amino acids. CDR1 and CDR2 (germline): SQVTM, ANQGSEA. This CDR3 is CSVARSQGPGNTIYF. The CDR3, as DNA: TGCAGCGTTGCCCGGAGTCAGGGACCTGGAAACACCATATATTTT.

This chain uses TRBV5-1 with TRBJ2-2; D ambiguous. CDR3 length equals 18 residues. The V gene's germline CDR1 is SGHRS and CDR2 YFSETQ. Deletions cut 4 bases from V and 6 bases from J, with 25 bases between. CDR3 residues: CASSRTIGLMLVPGELFF. CDR3 nucleotides: TGCGCCAGCAGCCGTACCATCGGCCTTATGTTGGTCCCCGGGGAGCTGTTTTTT.

The chain links TRBV10-1 to TRBJ2-1; the D is unclear. The V gene's germline CDR1 is WNHNN and CDR2 SYGVQD (reference sequence). The CDR3 is made up of 14 amino acids. Trimming stripped 0 bases from V and 11 bases from J, with 14 bases between. CDR3 residues: CASSESGPVGQQFF. The CDR3, as DNA: TGCGCCAGCAGTGAGTCGGGCCCGGTCGGGCAGCAGTTCTTC.

The chain employs TRBV5-5 and TRBJ2-7; no reliable D call. The germline V gene encodes CDR1 SGHKS and CDR2 YYEKEE (reference sequence). The CDR3 is 12 residues long. V was cut by 0 bases and J by 6 bases, with 7 bases left in between. The CDR3, as DNA: TGTGCCAGCAGCTTGGCAGTGGGCGAGCAGTACTTC. The encoded protein is CASSLAVGEQYF.

This clone was seen more than once but under ten times. The CDR3 DNA is TGTGCCAGCAGCGGGATCCATAGCAATCAGCCCCAGCATTTT. This translates into CASSGIHSNQPQHF. This chain links TRBV2 with TRBJ1-5; D not resolved. V lost 6 bases and J lost 0, with 9 bases in between. The CDR3 runs to 14 residues. Germline CDR1 and CDR2: SNHLY and FYNNEI.

V usage is TRBV27 and J usage is TRBJ2-3; possible D gene TRBD1, 5 bases. The germline V gene has CDR1 MNHEY and CDR2 SMNVEV (reference sequence). V gave up 5 bases and J gave up 1 base, with 13 bases separating them. The CDR3 length is 15 residues. CDR3 protein: CASSLRVFGTDTQYF. CDR3 nucleotides: TGTGCCAGCAGTCTCAGGGTGTTCGGCACAGATACGCAGTATTTT.

The genes are TRBV2 and TRBJ1-2; D is possibly TRBD1 (6 bases). The germline V and J ends were trimmed by 7 bases and 8 bases, with 17 bases remaining between them. The CDR3 spans 13 residues. CDR1 is SNHLY, CDR2 FYNNEI, per germline. CDR3 region: CASTGTGFEGYTF. In DNA form, the CDR3 reads TGTGCCAGCACCGGAACAGGGTTCGAAGGCTACACCTTC.

In regard to this clone: This sample also contains other DNA sequences that code for the same CDR3. The V gene is TRBV6-5, the J gene TRBJ2-7; unclear D gene. Trimming left V 2 bases short and J 0 bases short, with 11 bases between. Germline V lookup: CDR1 MNHEY, CDR2 SVGAGI. The CDR3 loop spans 15 amino acids. CDR3 amino acids: CASSYVGGSSYEQYF. In DNA form, the CDR3 reads TGTGCCAGCAGTTACGTAGGTGGCAGCTCCTACGAGCAGTACTTC.

CDR3 DNA: TGTGCCACTCGACAAGACGGTTCCTACTCCTACAATGAGCAGTTCTTC. Residues: CATRQDGSYSYNEQFF. This chain links TRBV4-2 with TRBJ2-1; D gene uncertain. CDR1 and CDR2 (germline): LGHNA, YNFKEQ. Deletions cut 10 bases from V and 0 bases from J, with 19 bases between. The CDR3 covers 16 residues.

This clone was observed a single time. The sample holds other DNA sequences that translate to the same CDR3. The chain is built from TRBV6-5 and TRBJ1-1; D is undetermined. V was clipped by 0 bases and J by 1 base, with 6 bases between them. Germline CDR1 and CDR2: MNHEY and SVGAGI. The CDR3 contains 14 residues. CDR3 bases: TGTGCCAGCAGTTACTCGGGTCGGAACACTGAAGCTTTCTTT. Translation gives CASSYSGRNTEAFF.

The CDR3 loop reads CASSVLWTRSTYEQYF. The CDR3 DNA reads as TGTGCCAGCAGTGTCCTATGGACTAGGTCGACCTACGAGCAGTACTTC. This sequence joins TRBV2 and TRBJ2-7, with TRBD2 matching 7 bases. The CDR3 has 16 amino acids. Trimming cost V 4 bases and J 2 bases; bases outside gene matches: 11. CDR1 and CDR2 (germline): SNHLY, FYNNEI.

This rearrangement joins TRBV28 to TRBJ1-2; D may be TRBD1 (5 bases). Trimming stripped 6 bases from V and 3 bases from J, with 14 bases between. CDR3 length: 14 amino acids. CDR1 and CDR2 from the germline V gene are MDHEN and SYDVKM. The CDR3 nucleotides are TGTGCCAGCAGCGATCTCCGGGACGACTATGGCTACACCTTC. Its protein is CASSDLRDDYGYTF.

The chain couples TRBV28 to TRBJ1-5; 9 positions agree with TRBD1. The CDR3 is made up of 15 amino acids. The V gene's germline CDR1 is MDHEN and CDR2 SYDVKM. The J segment lost 6 bases and the V segment lost 5 bases, leaving 8 bases of the junction unmatched. CDR3 bases: TGTGCCAGCAGTCTACCCGACAGGGGGGGTCAGCCCCAGCATTTT. It is translated as CASSLPDRGGQPQHF. The variable domain in full, completed from reference TRBV28 and TRBJ1-5, reads DVKVTQSSRYLVKRTGEKVFLECVQDMDHENMFWYRQDPGLGLRLIYFSYDVKMKEKGDIPEGYSVSREKKERFSLILESASTNQTSMYLCASSLPDRGGQPQHFGDGTRLSIL.

This clone was seen a single time. This chain uses TRBV18 with TRBJ1-1, with 7 bases aligning to TRBD1. Germline V gene data show CDR1 as KGHSH and CDR2 as LQKENI. Losses at the gene ends were 6 bases for V and 6 bases for J; bases not matched to a gene: 10. CDR3 length: 14 residues. The CDR3 reads CASSLPRGEAEAFF. CDR3 DNA: TGTGCCAGCTCGCTCCCCAGGGGGGAGGCTGAAGCTTTCTTT.

V and J are TRBV15 and TRBJ1-4; D gene unclear. V was cut by 3 bases and J by 10 bases, with 15 bases left in between. CDR1 and CDR2 (germline): LNHNV, YYDKDF (reference sequence). CDR3 length: 14 residues. CDR3 nucleotide sequence: TGTGCCACCAGCAGCGGAGAGAGGACCGGAAAACTGTTTTTT. Translation gives CATSSGERTGKLFF. The full variable domain, completed using reference TRBV15 and TRBJ1-4, is DAMVIQNPRYQVTQFGKPVTLSCSQTLNHNVMYWYQQKSSQAPKLLFHYYDKDFNNEADTPDNFQSRRPNTSFCFLDIRSPGLGDTAMYLCATSSGERTGKLFFGSGTQLSVL.